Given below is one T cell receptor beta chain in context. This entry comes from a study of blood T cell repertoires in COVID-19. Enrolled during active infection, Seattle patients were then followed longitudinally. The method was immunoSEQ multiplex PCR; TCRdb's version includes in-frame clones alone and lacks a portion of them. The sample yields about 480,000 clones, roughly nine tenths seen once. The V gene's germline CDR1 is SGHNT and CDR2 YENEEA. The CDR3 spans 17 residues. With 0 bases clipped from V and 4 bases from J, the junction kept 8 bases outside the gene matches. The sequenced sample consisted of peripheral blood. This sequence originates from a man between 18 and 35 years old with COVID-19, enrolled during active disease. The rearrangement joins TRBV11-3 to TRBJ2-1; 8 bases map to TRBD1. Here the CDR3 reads CASSLDDRGSWYNEQFF. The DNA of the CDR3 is TGTGCCAGCAGCTTAGATGACAGGGGTTCGTGGTACAATGAGCAGTTCTTC.